A selection of T cell receptor beta chains follows, all from one sample in a study of blood T cell repertoires in COVID-19. The protocol was immunoSEQ multiplex PCR, while the TCRdb copy is restricted to in-frame clones and leaves out a portion. The sample lists about 230,000 clones, around 80% seen once, with around 26% in the top ten. Sequencing input: peripheral blood. The receptors were sampled from a middle-aged man with acute or convalescent COVID-19. The CDR3 runs from the conserved cysteine through the conserved F or W. The D gene is left open where the match is weak. A clone size is listed for some rows: how often the clone was seen (once, few, many), or a class if it is expanded.

v_gene	abundance	d_gene	j_gene	CDR3nt	CDR3aa
TRBV7-9	NA	NA	TRBJ1-5	TGTGCCAGCACTCTAGGTAACGATCAGCCCCAGCATTTT	CASTLGNDQPQHF
TRBV3-1/TRBV3-2	NA	TRBD1	TRBJ1-6	TGTGCCAGCAGCCATTTTCGGGACAGCCATAATTCACCCCTCCACTTT	CASSHFRDSHNSPLHF
TRBV10-3	NA	TRBD1	TRBJ2-1	TGTGCCATCAGGGCCCCGGGACAGGGAGGACGTTCCTCCTACAATGAGCAGTTCTTC	CAIRAPGQGGRSSYNEQFF
TRBV7-8	NA	TRBD1	TRBJ2-7	TGTGCCAGCAGCTCGGACAGGGGTCGGTCATACGAGCAGTACTTC	CASSSDRGRSYEQYF
TRBV6-2/TRBV6-3	many	TRBD2	TRBJ2-1	TGTGCCAGCAGTTACCGGACTAGCGGTCTCAATGAGCAGTTCTTC	CASSYRTSGLNEQFF
TRBV6-5	NA	NA	TRBJ1-3	TGTGCCAGCACCCCCGGGGGAGGGAGAAACACCATATATTTT	CASTPGGGRNTIYF
TRBV9	NA	NA	TRBJ2-3	TGTGCCAGCAGCGTAGCAGAGGGTTCTAGCACAGATACGCAGTATTTT	CASSVAEGSSTDTQYF
TRBV29-1	NA	TRBD1	TRBJ1-2	TGCAGCTCCGACAGGGCCGGCTATGGCTACACCTTC	CSSDRAGYGYTF
TRBV5-1	NA	NA	TRBJ2-6	TGCGCCAGCAGCTTGGGGGAGGTAGCTGGGGCCAACGTCCTGACTTTC	CASSLGEVAGANVLTF
TRBV7-9	NA	NA	TRBJ2-6	TGTGCCAGCAGCTTAATGGGGCCCTCCCTCTCTGGGGCCAACGTCCTGACTTTC	CASSLMGPSLSGANVLTF
TRBV5-4	NA	TRBD1	TRBJ1-1	TGTGCCAGCAGCTCCTCAGGGGGCTTAAACACTGAAGCTTTCTTT	CASSSSGGLNTEAFF
TRBV21-1	NA	NA	TRBJ1-5	TGTGCCAGCAGCAAAAAGGGTTGTGGGGCAGGGAATCAGCCCCAGCATTTT	CASSKKGCGAGNQPQHF
TRBV5-1	NA	NA	TRBJ2-3	TGCGCCAGCAGCTCCGGGGTCCGCACAGATACGCAGTATTTT	CASSSGVRTDTQYF
TRBV12-3/TRBV12-4	NA	TRBD1	TRBJ1-5	TGTGCCAGCAGTTCGGGACAGAATCAGCCCCAGCATTTT	CASSSGQNQPQHF
TRBV24-1	once	NA	TRBJ2-2	TGTGCCACCAGTGACTCCGACTCCTGGAGGGCCGGGGAGCTGTTTTTT	CATSDSDSWRAGELFF
TRBV5-6	NA	NA	TRBJ1-3	TGTGCCAGCAGCTTGGGACATATCTCTGGAAACACCATATATTTT	CASSLGHISGNTIYF
TRBV4-2	NA	NA	TRBJ1-2	TGTGCCAGCAGCCAAGATACAGGCGTTAACTATGGCTACACCTTC	CASSQDTGVNYGYTF
TRBV3-1/TRBV3-2	NA	NA	TRBJ1-4	TGTGCCAGCAGCCACAAGAACACGGCGAGGAGCGAAAAACTGTTTTTT	CASSHKNTARSEKLFF
TRBV29-1	NA	NA	TRBJ1-5	TGCAGCGTGGCGGATCATAATCAGCCCCAGCATTTT	CSVADHNQPQHF
TRBV3-1/TRBV3-2	NA	NA	TRBJ2-3	TGTGCCAGCGCCCCTGGCACATATACGCAGTATTTT	CASAPGTYTQYF
TRBV5-6	NA	NA	TRBJ1-1	TGTGCCAGCAGCTTCTGGGCTGGGGGCAGCAATGAAGCTTTCTTT	CASSFWAGGSNEAFF
TRBV5-1	NA	NA	TRBJ2-1	TGCGCCAGCAGCTTGGCCGGGGTTAGCTCCTACAATGAGCAGTTCTTC	CASSLAGVSSYNEQFF
TRBV19	NA	TRBD2	TRBJ2-1	TGTGCCAGTAGTATAAGGAGTACAAACCGCCGACTAGCGGGGTCCGCAAATGAGCAGTTCTTC	CASSIRSTNRRLAGSANEQFF
TRBV29-1	NA	NA	TRBJ2-7	TGCAGCGTTGAAGGGACTGCCTTCTACGAGCAGTACTTC	CSVEGTAFYEQYF
TRBV6-2/TRBV6-3	NA	NA	TRBJ1-3	TGTGCCAGCAGTTACTCGAGGACAGTTCCTGGAAACACCATATATTTT	CASSYSRTVPGNTIYF
TRBV7-9	NA	NA	TRBJ1-5	TGTGCCAGCAGCTCCGGTCGGCAGCCCCAGCATTTT	CASSSGRQPQHF
TRBV6-1	NA	TRBD1	TRBJ1-4	TGTGCCAGCAGTGACGGGACAGGGAATGAAAAACTGTTTTTT	CASSDGTGNEKLFF